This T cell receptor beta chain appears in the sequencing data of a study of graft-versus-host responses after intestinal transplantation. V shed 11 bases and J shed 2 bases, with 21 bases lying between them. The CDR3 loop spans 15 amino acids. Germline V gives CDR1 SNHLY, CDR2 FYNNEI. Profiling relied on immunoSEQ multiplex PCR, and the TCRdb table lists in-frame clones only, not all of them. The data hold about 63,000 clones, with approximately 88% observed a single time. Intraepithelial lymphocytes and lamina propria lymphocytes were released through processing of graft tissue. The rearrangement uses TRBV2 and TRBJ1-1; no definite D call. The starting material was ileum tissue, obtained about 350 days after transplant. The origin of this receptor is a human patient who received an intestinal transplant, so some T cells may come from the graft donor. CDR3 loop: CAGTPPGQVNTEAFF. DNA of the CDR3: TGTGCCGGAACCCCCCCCGGGCAGGTTAACACTGAAGCTTTCTTT.